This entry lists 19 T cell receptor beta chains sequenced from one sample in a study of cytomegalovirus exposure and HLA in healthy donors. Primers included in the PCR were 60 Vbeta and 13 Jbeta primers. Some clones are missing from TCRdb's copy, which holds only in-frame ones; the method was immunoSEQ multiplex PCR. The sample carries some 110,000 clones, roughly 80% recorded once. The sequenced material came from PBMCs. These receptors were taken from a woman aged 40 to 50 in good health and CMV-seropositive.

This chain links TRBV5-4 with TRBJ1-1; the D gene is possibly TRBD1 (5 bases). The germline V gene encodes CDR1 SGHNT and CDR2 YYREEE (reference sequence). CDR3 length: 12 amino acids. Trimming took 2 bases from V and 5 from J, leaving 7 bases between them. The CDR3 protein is CASSFKGTEAFF. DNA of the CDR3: TGTGCCAGCAGCTTCAAGGGGACTGAAGCTTTCTTT.

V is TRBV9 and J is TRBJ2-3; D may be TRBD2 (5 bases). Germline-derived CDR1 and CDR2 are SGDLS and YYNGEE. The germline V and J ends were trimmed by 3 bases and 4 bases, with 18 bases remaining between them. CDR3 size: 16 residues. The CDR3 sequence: CASSERDFPGADTQYF. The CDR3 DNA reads TGTGCCAGCAGCGAACGGGATTTCCCGGGCGCAGATACGCAGTATTTT.

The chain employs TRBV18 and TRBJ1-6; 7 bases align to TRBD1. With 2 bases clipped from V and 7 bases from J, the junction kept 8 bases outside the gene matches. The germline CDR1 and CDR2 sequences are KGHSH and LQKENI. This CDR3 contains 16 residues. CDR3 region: CASSPGTVPGNSPLHF. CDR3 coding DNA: TGTGCCAGCTCACCAGGGACAGTGCCCGGGAATTCACCCCTCCACTTT.

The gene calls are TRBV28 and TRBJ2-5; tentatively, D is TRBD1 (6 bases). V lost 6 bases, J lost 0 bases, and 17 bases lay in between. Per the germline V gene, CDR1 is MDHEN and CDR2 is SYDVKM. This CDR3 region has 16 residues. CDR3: CASRGMGQRDQETQYF. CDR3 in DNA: TGTGCCAGCAGGGGGATGGGACAAAGAGACCAAGAGACCCAGTACTTC.

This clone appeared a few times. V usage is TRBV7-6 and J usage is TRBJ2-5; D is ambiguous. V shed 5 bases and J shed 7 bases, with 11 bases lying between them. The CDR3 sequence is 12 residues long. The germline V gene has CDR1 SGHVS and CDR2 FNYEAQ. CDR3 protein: CASSDPRGTQYF. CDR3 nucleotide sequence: TGTGCCAGCAGCGACCCCCGAGGGACCCAGTACTTC.

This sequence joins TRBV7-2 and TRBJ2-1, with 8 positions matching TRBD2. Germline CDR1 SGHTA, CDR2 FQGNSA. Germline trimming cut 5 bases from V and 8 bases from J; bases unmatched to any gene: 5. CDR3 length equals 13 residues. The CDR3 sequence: CASSQGLEYEQFF. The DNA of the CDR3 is TGTGCCAGCAGCCAGGGACTAGAGTATGAGCAGTTCTTC.

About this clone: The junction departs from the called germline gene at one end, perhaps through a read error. DNA of the CDR3: TGTTCCAGCAGCCCCGCGGGTAACTATGGCTACACCTTC. Its protein is CSSSPAGNYGYTF. The chain recombines TRBV7-9 with TRBJ1-2, with no clear D. CDR3 length: 13 amino acids. The germline CDR1 and CDR2 sequences are SEHNR and FQNEAQ (reference sequence).

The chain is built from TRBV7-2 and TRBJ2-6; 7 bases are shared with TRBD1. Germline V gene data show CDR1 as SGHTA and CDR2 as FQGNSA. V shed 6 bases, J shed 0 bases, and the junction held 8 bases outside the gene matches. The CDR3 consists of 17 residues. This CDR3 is CASSVSGTVSGANVLTF. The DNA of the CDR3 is TGTGCCAGCAGTGTATCCGGGACAGTCTCTGGGGCCAACGTCCTGACTTTC.

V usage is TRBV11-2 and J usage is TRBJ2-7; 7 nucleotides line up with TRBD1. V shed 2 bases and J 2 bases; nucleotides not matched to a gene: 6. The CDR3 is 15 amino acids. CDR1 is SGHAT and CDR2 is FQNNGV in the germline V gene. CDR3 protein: CASSLHGQVAYEQYF. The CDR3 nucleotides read TGTGCCAGCAGCTTACATGGACAGGTGGCCTACGAGCAGTACTTC. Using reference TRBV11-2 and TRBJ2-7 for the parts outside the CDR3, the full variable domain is EAGVAQSPRYKIIEKRQSVAFWCNPISGHATLYWYQQILGQGPKLLIQFQNNGVVDDSQLPKDRFSAERLKGVDSTLKIQPAKLEDSAVYLCASSLHGQVAYEQYFGPGTRLTVT.

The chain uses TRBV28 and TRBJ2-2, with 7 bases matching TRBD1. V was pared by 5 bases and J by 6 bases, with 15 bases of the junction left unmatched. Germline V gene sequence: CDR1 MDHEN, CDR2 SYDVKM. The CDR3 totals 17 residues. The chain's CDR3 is CASSRKSTGRSAGELFF. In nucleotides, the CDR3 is TGTGCCAGCAGTCGAAAGTCGACAGGGCGGTCCGCCGGGGAGCTGTTTTTT.

CDR3 coding DNA: TGTGCCAGCAGTGAAATACAGGGAAACACCATATATTTT. Amino acid sequence: CASSEIQGNTIYF. V gene TRBV6-5 combines with J gene TRBJ1-3; D unclear. V dropped 5 bases and J dropped 4 bases, with 9 bases sitting between them. Germline values: CDR1 MNHEY, CDR2 SVGAGI. This CDR3 is 13 amino acids long.

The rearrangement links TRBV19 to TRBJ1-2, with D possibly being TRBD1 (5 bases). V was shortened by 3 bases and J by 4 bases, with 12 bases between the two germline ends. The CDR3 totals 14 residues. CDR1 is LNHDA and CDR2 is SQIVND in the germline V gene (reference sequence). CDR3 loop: CASSIRPGPYGYTF. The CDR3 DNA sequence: TGTGCCAGTAGTATCCGGCCAGGGCCCTATGGCTACACCTTC.

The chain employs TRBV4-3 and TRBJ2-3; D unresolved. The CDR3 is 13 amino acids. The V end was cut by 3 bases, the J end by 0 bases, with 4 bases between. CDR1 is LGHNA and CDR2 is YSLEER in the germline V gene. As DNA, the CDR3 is TGCGCCAGCAGCCACATTAGCACAGATACGCAGTATTTT. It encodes CASSHISTDTQYF.

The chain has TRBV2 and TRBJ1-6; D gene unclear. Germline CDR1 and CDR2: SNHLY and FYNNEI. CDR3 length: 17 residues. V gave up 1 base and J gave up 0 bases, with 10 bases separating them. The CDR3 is CASSEGLGGSYNSPLHF. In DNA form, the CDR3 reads TGTGCCAGCAGTGAAGGTTTGGGAGGCTCCTATAATTCACCCCTCCACTTT.

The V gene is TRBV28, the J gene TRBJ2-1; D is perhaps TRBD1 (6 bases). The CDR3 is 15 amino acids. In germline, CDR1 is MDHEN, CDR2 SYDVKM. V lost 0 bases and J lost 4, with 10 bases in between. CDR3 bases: TGTGCCAGCAGTTTATGGGAACAGGGTTACAATGAGCAGTTCTTC. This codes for CASSLWEQGYNEQFF.

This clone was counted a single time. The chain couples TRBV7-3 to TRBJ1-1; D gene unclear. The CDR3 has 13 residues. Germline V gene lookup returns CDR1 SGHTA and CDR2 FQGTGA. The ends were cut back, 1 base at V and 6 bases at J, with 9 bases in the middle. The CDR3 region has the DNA TGTGCCAGCAGCTTAATAGAAGCCTCTGAAGCTTTCTTT. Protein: CASSLIEASEAFF.

The CDR3 is CASSLEGTSSYEQYF. The CDR3 region has the DNA TGTGCCAGCAGCTTAGAGGGGACTAGCAGCTACGAGCAGTACTTC. V usage is TRBV11-2 and J usage is TRBJ2-7; 9 bases are shared with TRBD2. The CDR3 spans 15 residues. V was clipped by 0 bases and J by 3 bases; unmatched bases: 3. Germline V CDR1 and CDR2: SGHAT, FQNNGV.

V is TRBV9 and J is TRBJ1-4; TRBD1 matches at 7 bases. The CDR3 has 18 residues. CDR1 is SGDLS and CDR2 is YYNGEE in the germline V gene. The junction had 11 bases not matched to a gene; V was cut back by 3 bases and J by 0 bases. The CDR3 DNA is TGTGCCAGCAGCGGAAATACCCGGGACAGCGCAACTAATGAAAAACTGTTTTTT. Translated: CASSGNTRDSATNEKLFF.

The CDR3 loop reads CASSETSGGTDTQYF. In DNA, the CDR3 is TGTGCCAGCAGTGAAACTAGCGGGGGCACAGATACGCAGTATTTT. The V call is TRBV25-1, the J call TRBJ2-3; 10 bases are a match to TRBD2. V was pared by 2 bases and J by 1 base, with 0 bases of the junction left unmatched. The germline CDR1 and CDR2 sequences are MGHDK and SYGVNS. The CDR3 extends over 15 amino acids.